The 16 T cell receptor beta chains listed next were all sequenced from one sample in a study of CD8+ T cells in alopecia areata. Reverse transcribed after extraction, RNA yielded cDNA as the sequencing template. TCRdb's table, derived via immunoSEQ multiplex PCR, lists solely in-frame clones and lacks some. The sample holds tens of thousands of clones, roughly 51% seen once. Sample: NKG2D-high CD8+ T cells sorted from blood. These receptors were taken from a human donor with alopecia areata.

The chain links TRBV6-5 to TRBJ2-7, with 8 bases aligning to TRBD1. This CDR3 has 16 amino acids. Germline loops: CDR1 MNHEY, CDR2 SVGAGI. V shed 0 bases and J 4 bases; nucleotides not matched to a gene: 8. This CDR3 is CASSYSQGAVGYEQYF. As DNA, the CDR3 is TGTGCCAGCAGTTACTCTCAGGGGGCGGTCGGGTACGAGCAGTACTTC.

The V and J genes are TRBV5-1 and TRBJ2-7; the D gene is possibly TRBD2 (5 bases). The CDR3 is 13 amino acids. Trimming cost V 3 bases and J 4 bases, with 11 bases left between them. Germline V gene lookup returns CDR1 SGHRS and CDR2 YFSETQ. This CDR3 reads CASSSQTGYEQYF. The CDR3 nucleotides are TGCGCCAGCAGCTCACAGACGGGATACGAGCAGTACTTC.

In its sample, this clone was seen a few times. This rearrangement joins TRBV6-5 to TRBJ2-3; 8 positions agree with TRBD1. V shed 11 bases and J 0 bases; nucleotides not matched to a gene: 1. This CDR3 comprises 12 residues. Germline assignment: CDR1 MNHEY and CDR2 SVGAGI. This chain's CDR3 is CAGQGSTDTQYF. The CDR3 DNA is TGTGCCGGACAGGGCAGCACAGATACGCAGTATTTT.

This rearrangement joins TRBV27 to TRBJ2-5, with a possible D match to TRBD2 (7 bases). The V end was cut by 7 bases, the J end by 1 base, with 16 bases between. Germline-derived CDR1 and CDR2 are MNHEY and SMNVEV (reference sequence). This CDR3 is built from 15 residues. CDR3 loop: CASNQRGHPQETQYF. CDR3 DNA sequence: TGTGCCAGCAATCAGCGGGGACACCCCCAAGAGACCCAGTACTTC.

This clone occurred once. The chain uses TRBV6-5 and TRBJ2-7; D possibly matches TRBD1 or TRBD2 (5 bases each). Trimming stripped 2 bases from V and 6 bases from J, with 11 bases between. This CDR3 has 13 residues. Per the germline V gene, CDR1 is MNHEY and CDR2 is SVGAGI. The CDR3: CASSYGPGSEQYF. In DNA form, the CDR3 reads TGTGCCAGCAGTTACGGGCCAGGGAGCGAGCAGTACTTC.

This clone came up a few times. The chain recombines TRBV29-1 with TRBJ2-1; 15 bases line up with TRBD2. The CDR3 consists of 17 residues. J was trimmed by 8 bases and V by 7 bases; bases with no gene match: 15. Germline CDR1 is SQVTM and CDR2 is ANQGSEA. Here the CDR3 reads CSAPGLAGGPFWDEQFF. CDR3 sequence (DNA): TGCAGCGCTCCGGGACTAGCGGGAGGCCCTTTTTGGGATGAGCAGTTCTTC.

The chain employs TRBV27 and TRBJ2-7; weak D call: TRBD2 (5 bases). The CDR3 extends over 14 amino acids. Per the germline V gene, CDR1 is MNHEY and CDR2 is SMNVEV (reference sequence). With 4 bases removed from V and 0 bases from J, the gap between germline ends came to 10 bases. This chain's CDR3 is CASSWSGDSYEQYF. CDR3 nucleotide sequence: TGTGCCAGCAGTTGGAGCGGTGACTCCTACGAGCAGTACTTC.

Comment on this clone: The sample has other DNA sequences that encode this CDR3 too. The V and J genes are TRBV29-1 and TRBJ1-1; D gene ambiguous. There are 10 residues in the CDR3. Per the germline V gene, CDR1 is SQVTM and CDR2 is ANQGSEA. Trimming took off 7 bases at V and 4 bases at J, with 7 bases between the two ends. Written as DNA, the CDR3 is TGCAGCGCCCCGGCCACTGAAGCTTTCTTT. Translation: CSAPATEAFF.

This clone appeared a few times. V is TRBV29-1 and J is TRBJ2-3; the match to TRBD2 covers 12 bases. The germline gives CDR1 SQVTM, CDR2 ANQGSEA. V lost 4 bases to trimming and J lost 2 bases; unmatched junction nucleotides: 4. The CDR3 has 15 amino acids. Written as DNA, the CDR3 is TGCAGCGTTGGACTAGCGGGAGAGAACACAGATACGCAGTATTTT. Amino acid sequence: CSVGLAGENTDTQYF.

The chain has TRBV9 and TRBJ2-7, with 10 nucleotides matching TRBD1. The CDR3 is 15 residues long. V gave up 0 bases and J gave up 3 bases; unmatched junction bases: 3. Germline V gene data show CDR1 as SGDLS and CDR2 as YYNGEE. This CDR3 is CASSVGQGAIYEQYF. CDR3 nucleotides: TGTGCCAGCAGCGTAGGACAGGGGGCTATCTACGAGCAGTACTTC.

The CDR3 DNA is TGTGCCAGCAGCGGGACCCAAGAGACCCAGTACTTC. Protein product: CASSGTQETQYF. This chain joins TRBV5-4 and TRBJ2-5; D possibly matches TRBD1 or TRBD2 (5 bases each). V was pared by 4 bases and J by 1 base, with 5 bases between. The length of the CDR3 is 12 residues. The germline gives CDR1 SGHNT, CDR2 YYREEE (reference sequence).

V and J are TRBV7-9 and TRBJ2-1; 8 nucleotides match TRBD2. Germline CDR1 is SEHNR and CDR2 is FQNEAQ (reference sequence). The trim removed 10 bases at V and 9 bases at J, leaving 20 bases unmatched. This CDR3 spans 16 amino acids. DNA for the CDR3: TGTGCCACCACCTCTGGGAGGCGGGAGGTAGTCGGTGAGCAGTTCTTC. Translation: CATTSGRREVVGEQFF.

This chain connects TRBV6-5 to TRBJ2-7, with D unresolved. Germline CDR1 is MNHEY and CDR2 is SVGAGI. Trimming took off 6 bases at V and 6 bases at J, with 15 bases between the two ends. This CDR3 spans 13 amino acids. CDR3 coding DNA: TGTGCCAGCAGAAACCTAAACGCGGTCGAGCAGTACTTC. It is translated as CASRNLNAVEQYF.

CDR3 sequence (DNA): TGCAGCGTGGGTGACAGATACCAAGAGACCCAGTACTTC. This sequence encodes CSVGDRYQETQYF. The V gene is TRBV29-1, the J gene TRBJ2-5; TRBD1 might be the D (5 bases). V was pared by 6 bases and J by 0 bases, with 11 bases between. Germline values: CDR1 SQVTM, CDR2 ANQGSEA. This CDR3 has 13 amino acids. The entire variable domain, with the rest obtained from reference TRBV29-1 and TRBJ2-5, is as follows: SAVISQKPSRDICQRGTSLTIQCQVDSQVTMMFWYRQQPGQSLTLIATANQGSEATYESGFVIDKFPISRPNLTFSTLTVSNMSPEDSSIYLCSVGDRYQETQYFGPGTRLLVL.

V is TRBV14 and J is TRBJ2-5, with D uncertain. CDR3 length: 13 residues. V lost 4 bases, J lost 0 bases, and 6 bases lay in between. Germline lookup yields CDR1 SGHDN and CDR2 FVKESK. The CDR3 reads CASSLRDQETQYF. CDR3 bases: TGTGCCAGCAGCCTCCGTGACCAAGAGACCCAGTACTTC.

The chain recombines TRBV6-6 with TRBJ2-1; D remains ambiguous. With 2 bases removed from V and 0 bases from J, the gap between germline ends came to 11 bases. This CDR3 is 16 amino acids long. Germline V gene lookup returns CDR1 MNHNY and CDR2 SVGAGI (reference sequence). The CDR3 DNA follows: TGTGCCAGCAGTTACACTCAACTGGGCTCCTACAATGAGCAGTTCTTC. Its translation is CASSYTQLGSYNEQFF.